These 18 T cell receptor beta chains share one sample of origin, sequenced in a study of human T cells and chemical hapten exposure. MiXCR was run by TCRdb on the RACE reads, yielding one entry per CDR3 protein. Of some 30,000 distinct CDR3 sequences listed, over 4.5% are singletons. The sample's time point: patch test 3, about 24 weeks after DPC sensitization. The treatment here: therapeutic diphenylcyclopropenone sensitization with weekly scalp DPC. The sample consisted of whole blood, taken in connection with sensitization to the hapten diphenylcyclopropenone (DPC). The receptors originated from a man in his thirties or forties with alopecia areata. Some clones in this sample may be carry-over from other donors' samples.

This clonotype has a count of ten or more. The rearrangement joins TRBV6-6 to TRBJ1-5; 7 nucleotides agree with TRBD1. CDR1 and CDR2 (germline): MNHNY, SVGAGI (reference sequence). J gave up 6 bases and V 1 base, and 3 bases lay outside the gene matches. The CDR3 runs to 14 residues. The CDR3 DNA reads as TGTGCCAGCAGTTACTTAGAGGGGGCTCAGCCCCAGCATTTT. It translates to CASSYLEGAQPQHF.

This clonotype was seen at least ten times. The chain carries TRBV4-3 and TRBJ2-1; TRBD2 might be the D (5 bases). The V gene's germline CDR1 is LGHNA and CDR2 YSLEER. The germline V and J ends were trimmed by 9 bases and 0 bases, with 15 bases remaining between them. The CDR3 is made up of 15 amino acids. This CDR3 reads CASSREADSYNEQFF. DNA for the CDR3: TGCGCCAGTTCTCGCGAAGCGGACTCCTACAATGAGCAGTTCTTC.

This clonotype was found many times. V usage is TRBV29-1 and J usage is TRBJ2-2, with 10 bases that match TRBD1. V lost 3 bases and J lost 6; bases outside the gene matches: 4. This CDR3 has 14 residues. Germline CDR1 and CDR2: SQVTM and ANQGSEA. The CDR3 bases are TGCAGCGTTGAGGGACAGGGGACACCCGGGGAGCTGTTTTTT. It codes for CSVEGQGTPGELFF.

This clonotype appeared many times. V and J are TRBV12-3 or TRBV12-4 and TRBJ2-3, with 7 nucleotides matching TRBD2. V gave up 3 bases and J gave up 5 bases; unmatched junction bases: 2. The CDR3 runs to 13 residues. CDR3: CASSLGGQDTQYF. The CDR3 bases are TGTGCCAGCAGTTTGGGAGGGCAAGATACGCAGTATTTT.

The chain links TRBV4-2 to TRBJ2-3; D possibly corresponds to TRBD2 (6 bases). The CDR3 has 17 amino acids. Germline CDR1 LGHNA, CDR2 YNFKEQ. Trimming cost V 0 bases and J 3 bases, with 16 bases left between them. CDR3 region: CASSQDGRGGWTDTQYF. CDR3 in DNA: TGTGCCAGCAGCCAAGATGGAAGGGGAGGATGGACAGATACGCAGTATTTT.

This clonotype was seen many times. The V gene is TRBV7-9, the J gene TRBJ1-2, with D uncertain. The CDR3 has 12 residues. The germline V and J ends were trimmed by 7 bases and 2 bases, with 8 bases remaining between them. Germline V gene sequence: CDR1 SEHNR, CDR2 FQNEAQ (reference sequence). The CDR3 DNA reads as TGTGCCAGCACCGCAGACAACTATGGCTACACCTTC. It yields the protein CASTADNYGYTF.

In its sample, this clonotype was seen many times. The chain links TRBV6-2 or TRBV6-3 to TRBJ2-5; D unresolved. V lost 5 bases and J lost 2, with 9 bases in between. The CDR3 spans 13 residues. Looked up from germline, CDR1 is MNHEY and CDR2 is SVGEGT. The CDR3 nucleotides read TGTGCCAGCAGTCGCGTGTTACAAGAGACCCAGTACTTC. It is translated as CASSRVLQETQYF.

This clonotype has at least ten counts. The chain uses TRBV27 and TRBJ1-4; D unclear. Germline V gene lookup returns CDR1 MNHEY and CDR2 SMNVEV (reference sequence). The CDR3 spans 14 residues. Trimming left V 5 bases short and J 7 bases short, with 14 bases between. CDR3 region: CASSTSRLSEKLFF. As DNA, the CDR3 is TGTGCCAGCAGTACCTCCAGGCTTAGTGAAAAACTGTTTTTT.

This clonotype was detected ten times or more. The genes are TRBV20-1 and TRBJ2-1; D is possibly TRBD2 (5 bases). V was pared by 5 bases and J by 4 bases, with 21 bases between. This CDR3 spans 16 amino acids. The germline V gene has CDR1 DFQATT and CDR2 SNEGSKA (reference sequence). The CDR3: CSAPRSGSGGYNEQFF. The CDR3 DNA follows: TGCAGTGCTCCCCGCTCGGGCAGCGGAGGATACAATGAGCAGTTCTTC.

The CDR3 protein is CASSQDWGRTGADTQYF. The CDR3 bases are TGTGCCAGCAGCCAAGATTGGGGGAGGACAGGGGCAGATACGCAGTATTTT. The genes are TRBV14 and TRBJ2-3, with 9 bases that match TRBD1. CDR3 length: 17 amino acids. Germline V lookup: CDR1 SGHDN, CDR2 FVKESK. The J segment lost 4 bases and the V segment lost 0 bases, leaving 8 bases of the junction unmatched.

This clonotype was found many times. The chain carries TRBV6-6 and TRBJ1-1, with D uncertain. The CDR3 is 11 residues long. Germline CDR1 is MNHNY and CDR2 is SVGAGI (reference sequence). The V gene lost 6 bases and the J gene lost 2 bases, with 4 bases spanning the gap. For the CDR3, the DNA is TGTGCCAGCAGGGGTAACACTGAAGCTTTCTTT. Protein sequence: CASRGNTEAFF.

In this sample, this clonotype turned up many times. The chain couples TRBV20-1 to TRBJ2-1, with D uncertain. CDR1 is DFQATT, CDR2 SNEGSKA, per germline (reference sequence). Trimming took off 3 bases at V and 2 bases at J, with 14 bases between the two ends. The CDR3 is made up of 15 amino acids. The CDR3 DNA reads TGCAGTGCTAGGGCTGGCAGGTCCCCCTACAATGAGCAGTTCTTC. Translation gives CSARAGRSPYNEQFF.

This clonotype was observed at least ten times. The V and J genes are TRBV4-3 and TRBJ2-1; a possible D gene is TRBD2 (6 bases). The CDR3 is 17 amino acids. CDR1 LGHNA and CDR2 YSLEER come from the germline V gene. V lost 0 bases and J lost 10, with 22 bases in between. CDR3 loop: CASSQEARGGSFPEQFF. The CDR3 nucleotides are TGCGCCAGCAGCCAAGAAGCGAGAGGAGGGTCTTTCCCCGAGCAGTTCTTC.

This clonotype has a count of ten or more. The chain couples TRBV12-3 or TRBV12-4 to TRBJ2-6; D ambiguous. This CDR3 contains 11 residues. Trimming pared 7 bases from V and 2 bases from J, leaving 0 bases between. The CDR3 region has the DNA TGTGCCAGCACTGGGGCCAACGTCCTGACTTTC. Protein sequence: CASTGANVLTF.

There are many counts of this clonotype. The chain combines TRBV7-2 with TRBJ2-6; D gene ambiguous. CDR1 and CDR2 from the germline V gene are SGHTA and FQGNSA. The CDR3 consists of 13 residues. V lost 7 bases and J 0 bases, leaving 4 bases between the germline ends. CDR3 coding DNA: TGTGCCAGCACCGTCTCTGGGGCCAACGTCCTGACTTTC. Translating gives CASTVSGANVLTF.

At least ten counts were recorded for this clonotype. CDR3 in DNA: TGTGCCAGTAGTATTGAAGGACCCAATCAGCCCCAGCATTTT. The encoded protein is CASSIEGPNQPQHF. The J gene is TRBJ1-5, the V gene TRBV19; D gene unclear. This CDR3 has 14 amino acids. Germline lookup yields CDR1 LNHDA and CDR2 SQIVND (reference sequence). V was cut by 3 bases and J by 3 bases, with 9 bases left in between.

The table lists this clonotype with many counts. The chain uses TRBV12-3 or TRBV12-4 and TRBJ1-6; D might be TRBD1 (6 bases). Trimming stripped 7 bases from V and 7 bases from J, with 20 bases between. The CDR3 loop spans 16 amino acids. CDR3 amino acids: CASNMRQVGQNSPLHF. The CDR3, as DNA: TGTGCCAGCAACATGCGGCAGGTGGGACAAAATTCACCCCTCCACTTT.

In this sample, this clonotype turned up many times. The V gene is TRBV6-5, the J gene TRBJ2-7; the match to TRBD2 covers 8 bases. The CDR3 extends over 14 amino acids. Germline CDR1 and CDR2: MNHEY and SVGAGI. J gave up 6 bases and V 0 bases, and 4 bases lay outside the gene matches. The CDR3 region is CASSYSTGGIEQYF. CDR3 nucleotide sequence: TGTGCCAGCAGTTACTCGACGGGAGGGATCGAGCAGTACTTC.